This TCR beta chain appears in the sequencing data of a study of control samples from healthy donors and cancer patients. The data were produced by immunoSEQ multiplex PCR, yet TCRdb's version contains in-frame clones alone and is incomplete. The table has some 140,000 clones, about 95% seen once; the top ten hold 13% to 15%. V shed 6 bases and J shed 3 bases, with 5 bases lying between them. CDR3 length: 11 residues. Germline lookup yields CDR1 ENHRY and CDR2 SYGVKD. The sequenced sample consisted of PBMCs. The sequence was collected from a man aged 55 to 70 with colorectal cancer. This sequence joins TRBV10-3 and TRBJ1-1; D remains unclear. CDR3 nucleotides: TGTGCCATCAGAGATTACACTGAAGCTTTCTTT. As protein: CAIRDYTEAFF.